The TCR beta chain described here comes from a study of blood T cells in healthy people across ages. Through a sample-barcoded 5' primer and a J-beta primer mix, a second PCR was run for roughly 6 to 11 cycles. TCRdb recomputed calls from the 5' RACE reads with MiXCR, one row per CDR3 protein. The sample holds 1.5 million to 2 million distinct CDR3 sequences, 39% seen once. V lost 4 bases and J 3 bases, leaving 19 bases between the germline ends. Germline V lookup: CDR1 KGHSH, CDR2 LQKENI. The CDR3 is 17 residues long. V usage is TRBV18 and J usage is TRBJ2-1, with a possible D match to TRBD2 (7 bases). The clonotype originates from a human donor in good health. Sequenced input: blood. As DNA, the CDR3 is TGTGCCAGCTCACAAGACCACCGGGGGGCTTACTACAATGAGCAGTTCTTC. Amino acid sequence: CASSQDHRGAYYNEQFF.